A selection of T cell receptor beta chains follows, all from one sample in a study of Ad26.COV2.S vaccination and SARS-CoV-2 variants. The protocol was immunoSEQ multiplex PCR, while the TCRdb copy is restricted to in-frame clones and leaves out a portion. The repertoire holds hundreds of thousands of clones, with more than 70% as singletons. Here the sequenced sample was peripheral blood, taken in a trial of Ad26.COV2.S vaccine versus placebo. These receptors all stem from a person between 18 and 65 years old who received the Ad26.COV2.S COVID-19 vaccine or a placebo. Both conserved end residues are part of each CDR3. A D gene is named only where the DNA matches it firmly. Expanded clones are given a class, and other clones once, few, many or no size at all.

V	D	J	size	DNA	CDR3
TRBV15	-	TRBJ1-1	once	TGTGCCACCAGCAGAGGGGGACGAATTTACCCCCAGAACACTGAAGCTTTCTTT	CATSRGGRIYPQNTEAFF
TRBV27	TRBD1	TRBJ2-7	once	TGTGCCAGCAGTTTACTACAGGGGGCCTACGAGCAGTACTTC	CASSLLQGAYEQYF
TRBV3-1/TRBV3-2	TRBD2	TRBJ2-3	-	TGTGCCAGCAGCCACTCTCTAGCGGGGGGACCCACAGATACGCAGTATTTT	CASSHSLAGGPTDTQYF
TRBV3-1/TRBV3-2	-	TRBJ2-5	-	TGTGCCAGCAGCCAAGGACCTTCTTCCCAAGAGACCCAGTACTTC	CASSQGPSSQETQYF
TRBV3-1/TRBV3-2	TRBD1	TRBJ1-6	few	TGTGCCAGCAGCCAAGATAGCGGGACAGGGGGTGCTTTTCATTCACCCCTCCACTTT	CASSQDSGTGGAFHSPLHF
TRBV5-4	TRBD2	TRBJ2-3	-	TGTGCCAGCCAGGCTAGCGGGGGGGCAGGGGATACGCAGTATTTT	CASQASGGAGDTQYF
TRBV5-1	-	TRBJ2-7	-	TGCGCCAGCAGCTTGGAGGGGACACCGTCCTACGAGCAGTACTTC	CASSLEGTPSYEQYF
TRBV6-5	-	TRBJ1-5	-	TGTGCCAGCAGTTACTCTAGCAGGGGAGGTCAGCCCCAGCATTTT	CASSYSSRGGQPQHF
TRBV11-1	TRBD1	TRBJ1-6	once	TGTGCCAGCAGCTTAACGACAGGGGGCCGACAATCACCCCTCCACTTT	CASSLTTGGRQSPLHF
TRBV29-1	-	TRBJ1-2	-	TGCAGCGCCACGGGGGCAGGGGCTGGCTACACCTTC	CSATGAGAGYTF
TRBV10-3	-	TRBJ1-1	-	TGTGCCATCAGTGAGTCGCCGGATTACACTGAAGCTTTCTTT	CAISESPDYTEAFF
TRBV27	TRBD2	TRBJ2-7	-	TGTGCCAGCGCCCCTGGGACTAGCAAGCAGTACTTC	CASAPGTSKQYF
TRBV27	TRBD2	TRBJ2-7	-	TGTGCCAGCAGTTTATGGGGAGGGCCCTACGAGCAGTACTTC	CASSLWGGPYEQYF
TRBV7-9	-	TRBJ2-2	-	TGTGCCAGCAGCTTCAGGGACTTAGAAGCCGGGGAGCTGTTTTTT	CASSFRDLEAGELFF
TRBV18	TRBD2	TRBJ2-2	-	TGTGCCAGCTCACCAGGAGTAGCGGGAGTCACCGGGGAGCTGTTTTTT	CASSPGVAGVTGELFF
TRBV2	-	TRBJ1-5	-	TGTGCCAGCAGTGAACCGGGACGGGGGCCCCAGCATTTT	CASSEPGRGPQHF
TRBV5-1	-	TRBJ2-1	-	TGCGCCAGCAGCTTGGTAGCAACTGAGCAGTTCTTC	CASSLVATEQFF
TRBV7-9	TRBD1	TRBJ1-2	-	TGTGCCAGCAGCTCCACTATTACAGGGGTTGGCTACACCTTC	CASSSTITGVGYTF
TRBV6-5	TRBD1	TRBJ1-6	-	TGTGCCAGCAGGAGACAGGGATCTCCCTCACCCCTCCACTTT	CASRRQGSPSPLHF
TRBV19	-	TRBJ1-5	-	TGTGCCAGTAGTATCTCGGGGGTTTCCAATCAGCCCCAGCATTTT	CASSISGVSNQPQHF
TRBV3-1/TRBV3-2	-	TRBJ1-1	-	TGTGCCAGCAGCCAGTCAGGAGCCTCTGGGGCTTTCTTT	CASSQSGASGAFF
TRBV29-1	-	TRBJ1-2	-	TGCAGCGTTTTCCTTGGTTATGGCTACACCTTC	CSVFLGYGYTF
TRBV5-6	-	TRBJ2-1	-	TGTGCCAGCAGCTTCTGGGATTACTCACGTTCCGAGCAGTTCTTC	CASSFWDYSRSEQFF
TRBV30	-	TRBJ2-2	-	TGTGCCTGGAGTGCACTTTACACCGGGGAGCTGTTTTTT	CAWSALYTGELFF
TRBV19	TRBD1	TRBJ2-7	-	TGTGCCAGTAGTACTCGGACAGGGGCCTCCTACGAGCAGTACTTC	CASSTRTGASYEQYF
TRBV7-6	-	TRBJ2-1	-	TGTGCCAGCAGCCGGGGTAATGAGCAGTTCTTC	CASSRGNEQFF
TRBV12-3/TRBV12-4	-	TRBJ1-2	-	TGTGCCAGCAGTTTAGGGCAGGTTGATGGCTACACCTTC	CASSLGQVDGYTF
TRBV6-5	-	TRBJ1-6	-	TGTGCCAGCAGTAGATCCGGGGGAAATTCACCCCTCCACTTT	CASSRSGGNSPLHF
TRBV4-2	TRBD2	TRBJ2-3	-	TGTGCCAGCAGCCAAGGGCGAGCGGGGAGCACAGATACGCAGTATTTT	CASSQGRAGSTDTQYF
TRBV5-1	-	TRBJ2-3	-	TGCGCCAGCAGCTTTTCCGGATCCAGGGATACGCAGTATTTT	CASSFSGSRDTQYF
TRBV5-1	-	TRBJ1-1	-	TGCGCCAGCACCCACGAGGGAGCGGGTGAAACTTTCTTT	CASTHEGAGETFF
TRBV3-1/TRBV3-2	-	TRBJ1-2	-	TGTGCCAGCAGCCAAGAGACAGGTCGCTACACCTTC	CASSQETGRYTF
TRBV27	-	TRBJ1-2	-	TGTGCCAGCAAGGCGGCAGGGGCATGGGGCTACACCTTC	CASKAAGAWGYTF
TRBV27	TRBD2	TRBJ2-7	once	TGTGCCAGCAGTTTATTATCTAGCGGGGGCCCCTACGAGCAGTACTTC	CASSLLSSGGPYEQYF
TRBV5-1	-	TRBJ2-7	-	TGCGCCAGCAGCATCGACCCAAGCTCCTACGAGCAGTACTTC	CASSIDPSSYEQYF
TRBV4-1	-	TRBJ2-7	-	TGCGCCAGCAGCCAAGAGAAAGCCGTGAGCTCCTACGAGCAGTACTTC	CASSQEKAVSSYEQYF
TRBV5-6	-	TRBJ2-7	-	TGTGCCAGCAGCGGCCGAGGGGGGCCAAGCTACTTC	CASSGRGGPSYF
TRBV18	-	TRBJ1-1	-	TGTGCCAGCTCACCAGATGCCCAGAACACTGAAGCTTTCTTT	CASSPDAQNTEAFF
TRBV7-2	-	TRBJ2-3	-	TGTGCCAGCAGCTTAGTGACGGGAGCTCCACAGATTACGCAGTATTTT	CASSLVTGAPQITQYF
TRBV6-5	-	TRBJ1-5	-	TGTGCCAGCAGTTACTCGTTCTTTGGCAATCAGCCCCAGCATTTT	CASSYSFFGNQPQHF
TRBV9	-	TRBJ2-3	-	TGTGCCAGCACCAACGGGGTAATCCCAGATACGCAGTATTTT	CASTNGVIPDTQYF
TRBV19	TRBD2	TRBJ2-2	-	TGTGCCAGTAGACTAGCGGGAGGCACCGGGGAGCTGTTTTTT	CASRLAGGTGELFF
TRBV18	-	TRBJ1-4	-	TGTGCCAGCTCACCATCTGGGCCCCCTAATGAAAAACTGTTTTTT	CASSPSGPPNEKLFF
TRBV3-1/TRBV3-2	TRBD1	TRBJ1-1	-	TGTGCCAGCAGCCAAGGTGGACAGGGTTACACTGAAGCTTTCTTT	CASSQGGQGYTEAFF
TRBV9	TRBD2	TRBJ2-3	once	TGTGCCAGCAGCGCCTCTAGCGGGGGGTACGGGGATACGCAGTATTTT	CASSASSGGYGDTQYF
TRBV12-3/TRBV12-4	-	TRBJ1-6	-	TGTGCCAGCAGGGGGGAAAATTCACCCCTCCACTTT	CASRGENSPLHF
TRBV6-5	-	TRBJ2-7	-	TGTGCCAGCAGTTACTCCGGGGCCAAGACCTACGAGCAGTACTTC	CASSYSGAKTYEQYF
TRBV6-5	-	TRBJ1-1	-	TGTGCCAGCAGTTTACAGGGAGAACTGTGGACTGAAGCTTTCTTT	CASSLQGELWTEAFF
TRBV4-2	-	TRBJ1-2	-	TGTGCCAGCAGCCGTAAACAGGGTTTGATAGGCTACACCTTC	CASSRKQGLIGYTF
TRBV10-2	TRBD1	TRBJ1-2	-	TGCGCCAGCAGTCCCCCAACAGGGGCCTATGGCTACACCTTC	CASSPPTGAYGYTF
TRBV3-1/TRBV3-2	-	TRBJ2-7	-	TGTGCCAGCAGCCAAGAGGTACAGTCCTACGAGCAGTACTTC	CASSQEVQSYEQYF